Below are 24 T cell receptor beta chains sequenced from a single sample in a study of blood T cell repertoires in COVID-19. Sequenced by immunoSEQ multiplex PCR; TCRdb stores in-frame clones only, minus some. The sample lists fewer than 130,000 clones; 85% to 90% were seen once. Sequences were obtained from peripheral blood. Source of these receptors: a woman aged 80 or older with acute or convalescent COVID-19.

This chain connects TRBV7-2 to TRBJ2-5, with 7 bases lining up with TRBD2. V dropped 6 bases and J dropped 2; count of bases not matched to a gene: 6. The germline V gene has CDR1 SGHTA and CDR2 FQGNSA. CDR3 length equals 14 residues. The CDR3 region has the DNA TGTGCCAGCAGGACAGCGGGGAGACAAGAGACCCAGTACTTC. Its translation is CASRTAGRQETQYF.

The chain joins TRBV5-4 to TRBJ2-1; 8 positions match TRBD1. The ends lost 7 bases at V and 9 bases at J; junction bases unmatched: 9. The germline CDR1 and CDR2 sequences are SGHNT and YYREEE (reference sequence). The CDR3 length is 13 residues. Here the CDR3 DNA reads TGTGCCAGCGAGGACAGGGTCGGATCTGAGCAGTTCTTC. Amino acids: CASEDRVGSEQFF.

The rearrangement uses TRBV5-6 and TRBJ2-2; D remains unclear. Per the germline V gene, CDR1 is SGHDT and CDR2 is YYEEEE. The V end lost 2 bases, the J end lost 6 bases, and 2 bases lay between the germline ends. The CDR3 covers 11 residues. The CDR3 bases are TGTGCCAGCAGCTTCTCCGGGGAGCTGTTTTTT. Amino acids: CASSFSGELFF.

This sequence joins TRBV2 and TRBJ2-7; 10 bases align to TRBD1. The CDR3 covers 15 residues. With V trimmed by 10 bases and J by 4 bases, 13 bases remained unmatched. Germline V CDR1 and CDR2: SNHLY, FYNNEI. This chain's CDR3 is CAINLPGTGAYEQYF. CDR3 DNA: TGTGCCATCAACCTCCCCGGGACAGGGGCGTACGAGCAGTACTTC.

This chain uses TRBV7-2 with TRBJ2-2; D not certain. The germline CDR1 and CDR2 sequences are SGHTA and FQGNSA. The CDR3 sequence is 12 residues long. Between the trimmed V and J ends, which lost 5 bases and 7 bases, there was a span of 8 bases. In DNA, the CDR3 is TGTGCCAGCAGCGTAGAACTCGGGGAGCTGTTTTTT. Encoded protein: CASSVELGELFF.

J is TRBJ1-1 and V is TRBV5-1, with D perhaps matching TRBD1 (5 bases). Germline V gives CDR1 SGHRS, CDR2 YFSETQ. V dropped 0 bases and J dropped 3 bases, with 15 bases sitting between them. The length of the CDR3 is 16 residues. The CDR3 coding sequence is TGCGCCAGCAGCTTGGGGCAGGGCCGCTTGGACACTGAAGCTTTCTTT. Protein: CASSLGQGRLDTEAFF.

The J gene is TRBJ2-2, the V gene TRBV19, with 9 nucleotides matching TRBD2. J gave up 0 bases and V 4 bases, and 6 bases lay outside the gene matches. The V gene's germline CDR1 is LNHDA and CDR2 SQIVND (reference sequence). This CDR3 spans 17 amino acids. The CDR3 DNA reads TGTGCCAGTAGTACCACGGGACTAGCCGCGAACACCGGGGAGCTGTTTTTT. Amino acid sequence: CASSTTGLAANTGELFF.

The rearrangement joins TRBV19 to TRBJ2-2, with 8 nucleotides matching TRBD2. With V trimmed by 10 bases and J by 5 bases, 6 bases remained unmatched. CDR3 length: 13 amino acids. Germline V lookup: CDR1 LNHDA, CDR2 SQIVND (reference sequence). The CDR3 sequence: CATTGTRTGELFF. CDR3 nucleotide sequence: TGTGCCACTACCGGGACTAGGACCGGGGAGCTGTTTTTT.

The chain carries TRBV7-2 and TRBJ1-1; 9 nucleotides match TRBD1. V trimming: 7 bases; J trimming: 6 bases; junction bases outside the gene matches: 3. Germline V gene lookup returns CDR1 SGHTA and CDR2 FQGNSA. This CDR3 has 12 amino acids. CDR3 loop: CASTWTGAEAFF. CDR3 DNA sequence: TGTGCCAGCACCTGGACAGGGGCTGAAGCTTTCTTT.

The chain has TRBV5-4 and TRBJ2-3; TRBD1 is a possible D gene (5 bases). CDR3 length equals 16 residues. V was trimmed by 2 bases and J by 0 bases, leaving 13 bases between them. Germline V CDR1 and CDR2: SGHNT, YYREEE (reference sequence). In DNA, the CDR3 is TGTGCCAGCAGCTTTACTCTGGGGCTTAGCACAGATACGCAGTATTTT. This codes for CASSFTLGLSTDTQYF.

To note about this clone: Within the sample, other DNA sequences also encode this same CDR3. The chain links TRBV4-3 to TRBJ1-2, with TRBD1 identical over 7 bases. From germline, CDR1 is LGHNA and CDR2 YSLEER. Unmatched junction bases numbered 8, after V lost 6 bases and J lost 4 bases. The CDR3 consists of 14 residues. The CDR3, as DNA: TGCGCCAGCAGTCAGGCCAGGGACAGCTATGGCTACACCTTC. Amino acids: CASSQARDSYGYTF.

The rearrangement joins TRBV29-1 to TRBJ2-5; TRBD1 aligns across 9 bases. J lost 5 bases, V lost 2 bases, and 12 bases had no gene match. Germline CDR1 and CDR2: SQVTM and ANQGSEA. The CDR3 totals 16 residues. The CDR3, as DNA: TGCAGCGTTGAAAGACCTCGACAGGGGGGTTTGGAGACCCAGTACTTC. Translation: CSVERPRQGGLETQYF.

The V gene is TRBV3-1 (or the pseudogene TRBV3-2), the J gene TRBJ1-1, with D possibly TRBD1 on 5 matching bases. Germline CDR1 LGHDT, CDR2 YNNKEL (reference sequence). V was trimmed by 10 bases and J by 9 bases, leaving 18 bases between them. The CDR3 totals 12 residues. The CDR3 DNA reads TGTGCCACCCCGAGACAGTTTTCCAAAGCTTTCTTT. This gives the protein CATPRQFSKAFF.

The CDR3 region is CATSRDQRLTEAFF. For the CDR3, the DNA is TGTGCCACCAGCAGAGATCAGAGGCTCACTGAAGCTTTCTTT. This chain joins TRBV15 and TRBJ1-1; no definite D call. The CDR3 has 14 residues. Trimming shortened V by 0 bases and J by 4 bases, and 9 bases separated the two germline ends. Per the germline V gene, CDR1 is LNHNV and CDR2 is YYDKDF (reference sequence).

The V and J genes are TRBV5-1 and TRBJ1-1, with a tentative D call TRBD1 (5 bases). The germline V gene has CDR1 SGHRS and CDR2 YFSETQ. This CDR3 is built from 14 residues. V lost 0 bases, J lost 1 base, and 7 bases lay in between. The CDR3 protein is CASSLGQPNTEAFF. In nucleotides, the CDR3 is TGCGCCAGCAGCTTGGGACAGCCGAACACTGAAGCTTTCTTT.

The chain joins TRBV7-6 to TRBJ1-5, with D unclear. The V gene's germline CDR1 is SGHVS and CDR2 FNYEAQ. The length of the CDR3 is 18 residues. The V and J ends lost 1 base and 0 bases respectively, with 16 bases between them. The CDR3 DNA reads TGTGCCAGCAGCTTAGAAGTAGGAGGGCCCTATAGCAATCAGCCCCAGCATTTT. Residues: CASSLEVGGPYSNQPQHF.

V gene TRBV19 combines with J gene TRBJ1-4; D is uncertain. V was trimmed by 2 bases and J by 8 bases, leaving 12 bases between them. The CDR3 is 14 residues long. Germline assignment: CDR1 LNHDA and CDR2 SQIVND (reference sequence). CDR3 in DNA: TGTGCCAGTAGTATAAGCCAGGCGGGGGAAAAACTGTTTTTT. This translates into CASSISQAGEKLFF.

The V and J genes are TRBV4-3 and TRBJ1-2; D might be TRBD1 (5 bases). CDR1 and CDR2 (germline): LGHNA, YSLEER. The CDR3 sequence is 13 residues long. With 0 bases removed from V and 8 bases from J, the gap between germline ends came to 10 bases. The CDR3 bases are TGCGCCAGCAGCCAAGATACAACAGGAGGCTACACCTTC. Protein: CASSQDTTGGYTF.

The chain has TRBV11-2 and TRBJ1-2; 11 bases line up with TRBD1. Trimming took 5 bases from V and 0 from J; bases not matched to a gene: 11. Germline V CDR1 and CDR2: SGHAT, FQNNGV. The CDR3 length is 18 residues. The CDR3 DNA is TGTGCCAGCAGCCCCCCCCGAGGGACAGGGGGAGCTAACTATGGCTACACCTTC. This translates into CASSPPRGTGGANYGYTF.

The rearrangement uses TRBV3-1 (or the pseudogene TRBV3-2) and TRBJ2-5; weak D call: TRBD1 (5 bases). Germline V CDR1 and CDR2: LGHDT, YNNKEL (reference sequence). V was pared by 0 bases and J by 5 bases, with 13 bases between. The CDR3 covers 15 residues. The CDR3 is CASSQDLQGGETQYF. DNA of the CDR3: TGTGCCAGCAGCCAAGATCTGCAGGGCGGTGAGACCCAGTACTTC.

The CDR3 protein is CAIRAGGPNSPLHF. CDR3 sequence (DNA): TGTGCCATCAGGGCGGGGGGTCCCAATTCACCCCTCCACTTT. The rearrangement uses TRBV10-3 and TRBJ1-6; the D gene is possibly TRBD1 (5 bases). Germline V gene sequence: CDR1 ENHRY, CDR2 SYGVKD. The germline V and J ends were trimmed by 6 bases and 7 bases, with 13 bases remaining between them. The CDR3 is made up of 14 amino acids.

The chain couples TRBV6-4 to TRBJ2-6, with D perhaps TRBD1 (5 bases). Deletions cut 6 bases from V and 0 bases from J, with 12 bases between. The CDR3 runs to 16 residues. Germline V gene lookup returns CDR1 MRHNA and CDR2 SNTAGT. CDR3 nucleotide sequence: TGTGCCAGCAGCCGAGACAGCTACTCTGGGGCCAACGTCCTGACTTTC. As protein: CASSRDSYSGANVLTF.

The genes are TRBV5-1 and TRBJ2-7; D may be TRBD1 (5 bases). Germline CDR1 SGHRS, CDR2 YFSETQ. The ends were cut back, 4 bases at V and 5 bases at J, with 13 bases in the middle. The CDR3 loop spans 13 amino acids. CDR3 nucleotide sequence: TGCGCCAGCAGCCGGCTGTGGGGCGACGAGCAGTACTTC. Translated, it gives CASSRLWGDEQYF. The full variable domain, completed using reference TRBV5-1 and TRBJ2-7, is KAGVTQTPRYLIKTRGQQVTLSCSPISGHRSVSWYQQTPGQGLQFLFEYFSETQRNKGNFPGRFSGRQFSNSRSEMNVSTLELGDSALYLCASSRLWGDEQYFGPGTRLTVT.

This clone has only a few counts. The chain links TRBV7-9 to TRBJ2-7; no clear D gene. Germline V gene lookup returns CDR1 SEHNR and CDR2 FQNEAQ (reference sequence). The germline V and J ends were trimmed by 3 bases and 4 bases, with 4 bases remaining between them. The CDR3 length is 11 residues. The CDR3 DNA sequence: TGTGCCAGCAGCTTGGAGTACGAGCAGTACTTC. Translating it yields CASSLEYEQYF.